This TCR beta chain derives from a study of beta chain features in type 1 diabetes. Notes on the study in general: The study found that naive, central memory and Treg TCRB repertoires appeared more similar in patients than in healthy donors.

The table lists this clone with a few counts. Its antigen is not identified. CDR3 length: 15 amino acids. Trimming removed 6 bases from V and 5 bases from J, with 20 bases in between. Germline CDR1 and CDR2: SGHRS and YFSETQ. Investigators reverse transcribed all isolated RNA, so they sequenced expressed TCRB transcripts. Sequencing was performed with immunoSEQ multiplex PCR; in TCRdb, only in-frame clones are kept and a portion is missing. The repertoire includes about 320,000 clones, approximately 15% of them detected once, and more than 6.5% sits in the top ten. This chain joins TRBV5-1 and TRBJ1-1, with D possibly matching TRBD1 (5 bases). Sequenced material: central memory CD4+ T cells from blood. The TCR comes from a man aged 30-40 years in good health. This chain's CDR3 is CASIPDEGLGTEAFF. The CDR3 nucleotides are TGCGCCAGCATTCCGGACGAGGGGCTAGGAACTGAAGCTTTCTTT.